These T cell receptor beta chains were read from a single sample in a study of OX40 agonist ivuxolimab in advanced cancers. The table came from immunoSEQ multiplex PCR; TCRdb's copy has only in-frame clones and leaves some out. The sample lists approximately 24,000 clones, approximately 75% occurring once. Here the sequenced sample was CD4+ or CD8+ T cells sorted from blood, taken in a trial of the OX40 agonist ivuxolimab. Receptor source: an adult with an advanced solid tumor such as melanoma, head and neck, liver or kidney cancer. Both conserved end residues are part of each CDR3. A D gene is named only where the DNA matches it firmly. The size entry is marked missing in some rows and otherwise reads once, few, many or a size class.

D gene: NA
V gene: TRBV19
clone size: NA
J gene: TRBJ1-1
CDR3 length: 13
CDR3 DNA: TGTGCCAGTAGTATGGGTATGAACACTGAAGCTTTCTTT
CDR3 protein: CASSMGMNTEAFF

D gene: NA
V gene: TRBV9
clone size: NA
J gene: TRBJ1-2
CDR3 length: 12
CDR3 DNA: TGTGCCAGCAGCGTAGACAGAAATGGCTACACCTTC
CDR3 protein: CASSVDRNGYTF

D gene: TRBD1
V gene: TRBV11-2
clone size: NA
J gene: TRBJ2-7
CDR3 length: 15
CDR3 DNA: TGTGCCAGCAGGGAACGACAGGGAATAATCTACGAGCAGTACTTC
CDR3 protein: CASRERQGIIYEQYF

D gene: NA
V gene: TRBV5-1
clone size: few
J gene: TRBJ1-1
CDR3 length: 15
CDR3 DNA: TGCGCCAGCAGCGCCCAACAGGGAGGGAACACTGAAGCTTTCTTT
CDR3 protein: CASSAQQGGNTEAFF

D gene: TRBD1
V gene: TRBV7-6
clone size: NA
J gene: TRBJ2-5
CDR3 length: 13
CDR3 DNA: TGTGCCAGCAGCGGGAGACAGGGGGAGACCCAGTACTTC
CDR3 protein: CASSGRQGETQYF

D gene: TRBD1
V gene: TRBV7-3
clone size: NA
J gene: TRBJ2-7
CDR3 length: 15
CDR3 DNA: TGTGCCAGCAGCCCCAGTCCCGGGACAGGGGACGAGCAGTACTTC
CDR3 protein: CASSPSPGTGDEQYF

D gene: NA
V gene: TRBV4-3
clone size: once
J gene: TRBJ2-6
CDR3 length: 19
CDR3 DNA: TGCGCCAGCAGCCAAGAGCCGGGAGAGGTCCTCTCTGGGGCCAACGTCCTGACTTTC
CDR3 protein: CASSQEPGEVLSGANVLTF

D gene: TRBD1
V gene: TRBV25-1
clone size: NA
J gene: TRBJ2-5
CDR3 length: 15
CDR3 DNA: TGTGCCAGCAGCGCAACAGGGGGTTTTCAAGAGACCCAGTACTTC
CDR3 protein: CASSATGGFQETQYF

D gene: NA
V gene: TRBV9
clone size: once
J gene: TRBJ2-5
CDR3 length: 15
CDR3 DNA: TGTGCCAGCAGCGCCGCGTATGGGGGTGACGAGACCCAGTACTTC
CDR3 protein: CASSAAYGGDETQYF

D gene: NA
V gene: TRBV7-9
clone size: NA
J gene: TRBJ1-3
CDR3 length: 11
CDR3 DNA: TGTGCCAGCAGCCGTGGAAACACCATATATTTT
CDR3 protein: CASSRGNTIYF

D gene: NA
V gene: TRBV10-1
clone size: NA
J gene: TRBJ2-1
CDR3 length: 16
CDR3 DNA: TGCGCCAGCAGTGAGTCAGGCGGAAGCCCTAACAATGAGCAGTTCTTC
CDR3 protein: CASSESGGSPNNEQFF

D gene: TRBD1
V gene: TRBV19
clone size: NA
J gene: TRBJ2-2
CDR3 length: 15
CDR3 DNA: TGTGCCAGTAGTACCGGACAGGGGGGTACCGGGGAGCTGTTTTTT
CDR3 protein: CASSTGQGGTGELFF

D gene: NA
V gene: TRBV5-5
clone size: NA
J gene: TRBJ1-5
CDR3 length: 15
CDR3 DNA: TGTGCCAGCAGCTTACTGACAGGTTCCAATCAGCCCCAGCATTTT
CDR3 protein: CASSLLTGSNQPQHF

D gene: NA
V gene: TRBV19
clone size: NA
J gene: TRBJ1-6
CDR3 length: 15
CDR3 DNA: TGTGCCAGTAGTATAGAGACAGCTAGAGGATCACCCCTCCACTTT
CDR3 protein: CASSIETARGSPLHF

D gene: NA
V gene: TRBV19
clone size: NA
J gene: TRBJ1-1
CDR3 length: 12
CDR3 DNA: TGTGCCAGTAGTATCCCAGGGGCTGAAGCTTTCTTT
CDR3 protein: CASSIPGAEAFF

D gene: TRBD1
V gene: TRBV13
clone size: NA
J gene: TRBJ2-7
CDR3 length: 15
CDR3 DNA: TGTGCCAGCAGTTACTCGCCGGGACAGTTCTACGAGCAGTACTTC
CDR3 protein: CASSYSPGQFYEQYF

D gene: NA
V gene: TRBV11-2
clone size: NA
J gene: TRBJ2-7
CDR3 length: 12
CDR3 DNA: TGTGCCAGCAGCCACAGGGAGAAAGGGCAGTACTTC
CDR3 protein: CASSHREKGQYF

D gene: NA
V gene: TRBV2
clone size: NA
J gene: TRBJ1-1
CDR3 length: 12
CDR3 DNA: TGTGCCAGCGTCAGCCTGAACACTGAAGCTTTCTTT
CDR3 protein: CASVSLNTEAFF

D gene: TRBD1
V gene: TRBV27
clone size: NA
J gene: TRBJ2-5
CDR3 length: 15
CDR3 DNA: TGTGCCAGCAGTTTCTCCCCAGGGGGCGAAAAGACCCAGTACTTC
CDR3 protein: CASSFSPGGEKTQYF

D gene: NA
V gene: TRBV7-9
clone size: NA
J gene: TRBJ2-7
CDR3 length: 16
CDR3 DNA: TGTGCCAGCAGCTTTGGCCCCGGGTACCAGAGGGACGAGCAGTACTTC
CDR3 protein: CASSFGPGYQRDEQYF

D gene: TRBD1
V gene: TRBV2
clone size: NA
J gene: TRBJ1-4
CDR3 length: 16
CDR3 DNA: TGTGCCAGCAGTATCGACAGGGGATCAGCTAATGAAAAACTGTTTTTT
CDR3 protein: CASSIDRGSANEKLFF

D gene: NA
V gene: TRBV14
clone size: once
J gene: TRBJ1-2
CDR3 length: 14
CDR3 DNA: TGTGCCAGCAGCCAAGAGTGGAGTTCACATGGCTACACCTTC
CDR3 protein: CASSQEWSSHGYTF

D gene: NA
V gene: TRBV11-2
clone size: NA
J gene: TRBJ1-2
CDR3 length: 15
CDR3 DNA: TGTGCCAGCAGCCCTACGCCGGGACAAAACTCTGGCTACACCTTC
CDR3 protein: CASSPTPGQNSGYTF

D gene: NA
V gene: TRBV6-6
clone size: NA
J gene: TRBJ1-5
CDR3 length: 13
CDR3 DNA: TGTGCCAGCAGCCATCCGGGCCAGCAGCCCCAGCATTTT
CDR3 protein: CASSHPGQQPQHF

D gene: TRBD2
V gene: TRBV9
clone size: NA
J gene: TRBJ2-5
CDR3 length: 17
CDR3 DNA: TGTGCCAGTCAACCACTAGCGGGGTCTTCTCTTAGGGAGACCCAGTACTTC
CDR3 protein: CASQPLAGSSLRETQYF

D gene: NA
V gene: TRBV7-9
clone size: NA
J gene: TRBJ2-3
CDR3 length: 11
CDR3 DNA: TGTGCCAGCAGCTTGACAGATACGCAGTATTTT
CDR3 protein: CASSLTDTQYF

D gene: NA
V gene: TRBV5-1
clone size: NA
J gene: TRBJ1-2
CDR3 length: 15
CDR3 DNA: TGCGCCAGCAGCTTGGCCATTGGGGGAGGGGATGGCTACACCTTC
CDR3 protein: CASSLAIGGGDGYTF

D gene: NA
V gene: TRBV15
clone size: NA
J gene: TRBJ2-6
CDR3 length: 15
CDR3 DNA: TGTGCCACCGGCGACCGGAGCTCTGGGGCCAACGTCCTGACTTTC
CDR3 protein: CATGDRSSGANVLTF

D gene: TRBD2
V gene: TRBV30
clone size: NA
J gene: TRBJ2-7
CDR3 length: 15
CDR3 DNA: TGTGCCTGGAGTGACGGGCTAGCGGGCTCCTACGAGCAGTACTTC
CDR3 protein: CAWSDGLAGSYEQYF

D gene: NA
V gene: TRBV9
clone size: NA
J gene: TRBJ2-2
CDR3 length: 14
CDR3 DNA: TGTGCCAGCACCAGACAGGTGAACACCGGGGAGCTGTTTTTT
CDR3 protein: CASTRQVNTGELFF

D gene: NA
V gene: TRBV6-4
clone size: NA
J gene: TRBJ2-1
CDR3 length: 12
CDR3 DNA: TGTGCCAGCAGTGACTCGGCAGTCTATTCGTTCTTC
CDR3 protein: CASSDSAVYSFF

D gene: NA
V gene: TRBV19
clone size: few
J gene: TRBJ1-6
CDR3 length: 13
CDR3 DNA: TGTGCCAGTAGACCCGGGGCCAATTCACCCCTCCACTTT
CDR3 protein: CASRPGANSPLHF

D gene: TRBD1
V gene: TRBV19
clone size: NA
J gene: TRBJ2-2
CDR3 length: 15
CDR3 DNA: TGTGCCAGTAGTGCCCGGGACAGGGTTCCCGGGGAGCTGTTTTTT
CDR3 protein: CASSARDRVPGELFF

D gene: NA
V gene: TRBV18
clone size: NA
J gene: TRBJ1-5
CDR3 length: 19
CDR3 DNA: TGTGCCAGCTCACCCGATGATGGGGGTGAGGGATATAGCAATCAGCCCCAGCATTTT
CDR3 protein: CASSPDDGGEGYSNQPQHF

D gene: TRBD1
V gene: TRBV2
clone size: NA
J gene: TRBJ1-4
CDR3 length: 15
CDR3 DNA: TGTGCCAGCAGGACTGGGACAGCAACTAATGAAAAACTGTTTTTT
CDR3 protein: CASRTGTATNEKLFF

D gene: NA
V gene: TRBV28
clone size: NA
J gene: TRBJ1-5
CDR3 length: 15
CDR3 DNA: TGTGCCAGCATCCTCGGGCGATATAGCAATCAGCCCCAGCATTTT
CDR3 protein: CASILGRYSNQPQHF

D gene: NA
V gene: TRBV4-3
clone size: NA
J gene: TRBJ2-7
CDR3 length: 16
CDR3 DNA: TGCGCCAGCAGCCAAGATTTTTCCCCAGGAGCCTACGAGCAGTACTTC
CDR3 protein: CASSQDFSPGAYEQYF

D gene: TRBD1
V gene: TRBV7-6
clone size: once
J gene: TRBJ1-1
CDR3 length: 15
CDR3 DNA: TGTGCCAGCAGTCAGACAGGGGGCCCGAACACTGAAGCTTTCTTT
CDR3 protein: CASSQTGGPNTEAFF

D gene: NA
V gene: TRBV6-7
clone size: NA
J gene: TRBJ2-5
CDR3 length: 14
CDR3 DNA: TGTGCCAGCAGTTACTTGGCGGTAGTTGAGACCCAGTACTTC
CDR3 protein: CASSYLAVVETQYF

D gene: NA
V gene: TRBV15
clone size: NA
J gene: TRBJ1-3
CDR3 length: 15
CDR3 DNA: TGTGCCACCAGCGACTACAGGGACTCTGGAAACACCATATATTTT
CDR3 protein: CATSDYRDSGNTIYF

D gene: NA
V gene: TRBV4-3
clone size: NA
J gene: TRBJ1-1
CDR3 length: 15
CDR3 DNA: TGCGCCAGCAGCCAAGATTCAAGGGGTGGCACTGAAGCTTTCTTT
CDR3 protein: CASSQDSRGGTEAFF

D gene: NA
V gene: TRBV4-3
clone size: few
J gene: TRBJ2-7
CDR3 length: 14
CDR3 DNA: TGCGCCAGCAGCCAAGGGGACGTCTCCTACGAGCAGTACTTC
CDR3 protein: CASSQGDVSYEQYF